This T cell receptor beta chain was sequenced in a study of Ad26.COV2.S vaccination and SARS-CoV-2 variants. The sample's treatment: roughly 18 received Ad26.COV2.S at low or high dose, single or two shots; several received placebo; per-sample allocation not given. Collection of the samples took place on day 63 after the first injection of vaccine or placebo. A word on this clone: Its specificity is not known.

Per the germline V gene, CDR1 is MNHNS and CDR2 is SASEGT. CDR3 length: 16 residues. Trimming took 4 bases from V and 2 from J; bases not matched to a gene: 6. Clones were read by immunoSEQ multiplex PCR, and TCRdb kept only the in-frame ones, dropping some. Of around 340,000 clones listed, approximately 90% were seen once; the top ten hold around 5.3%. Regarding the study as a whole: Substantial breadth was reportedly displayed by spike-specific CD8+ and CD4+ T cell responses after vaccination.

Sample: peripheral blood, taken in a trial of Ad26.COV2.S vaccine versus placebo. This receptor was identified in a person aged 18-60 years who received the Ad26.COV2.S COVID-19 vaccine or a placebo. This rearrangement joins TRBV6-1 to TRBJ2-1, with 9 positions matching TRBD1. CDR3 sequence: CASSALQGAPYNEQFF. The CDR3 DNA reads as TGTGCCAGCAGTGCCCTACAGGGGGCACCCTACAATGAGCAGTTCTTC.